This is a list of T cell receptor beta chains from one sample in a study of T cell responses to AZD1222 COVID-19 vaccine. The repertoire was sequenced with immunoSEQ multiplex PCR; TCRdb's copy has only in-frame clones and lacks some. The sample has 80,000 or so clones, approximately 90% seen once. The source was peripheral blood, collected on day 0 of MenACWY control vaccination. These receptors all come from an adult in good health. CDR3s include the opening cysteine and the closing phenylalanine or tryptophan. The D gene is left open where the match is weak. Rows may omit the clone size; those that give it use once, few, many or a size class.

CDR3nt: TGTGCCAGCAGCTTAAATGGGAAAGCCTCCTACAATGAGCAGTTCTTC
CDR3aa: CASSLNGKASYNEQFF
d_gene: NA
v_gene: TRBV7-3
j_gene: TRBJ2-1
abundance: NA

CDR3nt: TGTGCCAGCAGCAACCGGGACATCTCCTACAATGAGCAGTTCTTC
CDR3aa: CASSNRDISYNEQFF
d_gene: NA
v_gene: TRBV5-4
j_gene: TRBJ2-1
abundance: NA

CDR3nt: TGTGCCAGCAGTGAGGCAGGACAGAGCAATCAGCCCCAGCATTTT
CDR3aa: CASSEAGQSNQPQHF
d_gene: NA
v_gene: TRBV6-1
j_gene: TRBJ1-5
abundance: NA

CDR3nt: TGTGCCACAAGGATACAGGGTAGCGAGCAGTACTTC
CDR3aa: CATRIQGSEQYF
d_gene: NA
v_gene: TRBV27
j_gene: TRBJ2-7
abundance: NA

CDR3nt: TGTGCCAGCAGCTTAGAGTATGGTAACCCGACCCAGTACTTC
CDR3aa: CASSLEYGNPTQYF
d_gene: NA
v_gene: TRBV7-9
j_gene: TRBJ2-5
abundance: NA

CDR3nt: TGTGCCAGCAGTTTCGCCCGTAACGATCAGCCCCAGCATTTT
CDR3aa: CASSFARNDQPQHF
d_gene: NA
v_gene: TRBV27
j_gene: TRBJ1-5
abundance: NA

CDR3nt: TGTGCCTTCAAGGGAGGGGGCCCAATGGTTCAGTACTTC
CDR3aa: CAFKGGGPMVQYF
d_gene: NA
v_gene: TRBV30
j_gene: TRBJ2-4
abundance: NA

CDR3nt: TGTGCCAGCAGCGATTTCAACTATGGCTACACCTTC
CDR3aa: CASSDFNYGYTF
d_gene: NA
v_gene: TRBV7-9
j_gene: TRBJ1-2
abundance: once

CDR3nt: TGTGCCAGCAGCCCTGGCGGGAGCTGGGATACGCAGTATTTT
CDR3aa: CASSPGGSWDTQYF
d_gene: TRBD2
v_gene: TRBV14
j_gene: TRBJ2-3
abundance: few

CDR3nt: TGTGCCTGGAGTGTAATATCCAGACCCTACGAGCAGTACTTC
CDR3aa: CAWSVISRPYEQYF
d_gene: NA
v_gene: TRBV30
j_gene: TRBJ2-7
abundance: few

CDR3nt: TGTGCCAGCAGCCCCCTGGGACAGGGTCTATCCGGGGAGCTGTTTTTT
CDR3aa: CASSPLGQGLSGELFF
d_gene: TRBD1
v_gene: TRBV9
j_gene: TRBJ2-2
abundance: NA

CDR3nt: TGTGCCAGCAGTCCGGGGGCGGGGAGCAATCAGCCCCAGCATTTT
CDR3aa: CASSPGAGSNQPQHF
d_gene: NA
v_gene: TRBV27
j_gene: TRBJ1-5
abundance: NA

CDR3nt: TGTGCCAGCAGCCCCACTCGCGTGGGGGTCCAGTTCTTC
CDR3aa: CASSPTRVGVQFF
d_gene: NA
v_gene: TRBV11-3
j_gene: TRBJ2-1
abundance: NA

CDR3nt: TGTGCCAGCAGTTACTCGGGGGGCAACTATGGCTACACCTTC
CDR3aa: CASSYSGGNYGYTF
d_gene: NA
v_gene: TRBV6-5
j_gene: TRBJ1-2
abundance: NA

CDR3nt: TGTGCCAGCAGTTCCCCCCAGTGGGATGAGCAGTTCTTC
CDR3aa: CASSSPQWDEQFF
d_gene: NA
v_gene: TRBV11-2
j_gene: TRBJ2-1
abundance: once

CDR3nt: TGTGCCAGCAGAGGCGGACGGCTCCTCTATGGCTACACCTTC
CDR3aa: CASRGGRLLYGYTF
d_gene: NA
v_gene: TRBV6-5
j_gene: TRBJ1-2
abundance: NA

CDR3nt: TGTGCCAGTACAGGGGGCTCAGGGCTGGGCACTGAAGCTTTCTTT
CDR3aa: CASTGGSGLGTEAFF
d_gene: TRBD1
v_gene: TRBV18
j_gene: TRBJ1-1
abundance: NA

CDR3nt: TGTGCCAGCAGCTCTAGCGGCCTCTCCTACGAGCAGTACTTC
CDR3aa: CASSSSGLSYEQYF
d_gene: TRBD2
v_gene: TRBV7-9
j_gene: TRBJ2-7
abundance: NA

CDR3nt: TGTGCCAGCAGCTTTAAGGTAGAGGGCGGAAACACCATATATTTT
CDR3aa: CASSFKVEGGNTIYF
d_gene: NA
v_gene: TRBV5-6
j_gene: TRBJ1-3
abundance: NA

CDR3nt: TGTGCCAGCAGCCCTAATGGGGGGAACACTGAAGCTTTCTTT
CDR3aa: CASSPNGGNTEAFF
d_gene: NA
v_gene: TRBV27
j_gene: TRBJ1-1
abundance: NA

CDR3nt: TGTGCCAGCGGAGCCCCTGCCTACGAGCAGTACTTC
CDR3aa: CASGAPAYEQYF
d_gene: NA
v_gene: TRBV28
j_gene: TRBJ2-7
abundance: NA

CDR3nt: TGTGCCAGCAGCCGGAGTGGGAGGGAGCAGTACTTC
CDR3aa: CASSRSGREQYF
d_gene: NA
v_gene: TRBV12-3/TRBV12-4
j_gene: TRBJ2-7
abundance: once

CDR3nt: TGTGCCAGCAGCCCCCCACCGGGACAGGGGATCAATGAGCAGTTCTTC
CDR3aa: CASSPPPGQGINEQFF
d_gene: TRBD1
v_gene: TRBV9
j_gene: TRBJ2-1
abundance: once

CDR3nt: TGTGCCAGCAGCTTAGGGTTAGAAAATGAGCAGTTCTTC
CDR3aa: CASSLGLENEQFF
d_gene: NA
v_gene: TRBV11-2
j_gene: TRBJ2-1
abundance: NA

CDR3nt: TGTGCCACCAGCAGAGCCAAGGGGGAGTTAAACACTGAAGCTTTCTTT
CDR3aa: CATSRAKGELNTEAFF
d_gene: NA
v_gene: TRBV15
j_gene: TRBJ1-1
abundance: NA

CDR3nt: TGTGCCAGCAGTGAAGCCGGGCCAGTGGGACTAGCGCTCAATGAGCAGTTCTTC
CDR3aa: CASSEAGPVGLALNEQFF
d_gene: TRBD2
v_gene: TRBV2
j_gene: TRBJ2-1
abundance: NA

CDR3nt: TGTGCCAGCAGTTCCCCGAGGACAGGGGGCGCGGGTCAGCCCCAGCATTTT
CDR3aa: CASSSPRTGGAGQPQHF
d_gene: TRBD1
v_gene: TRBV28
j_gene: TRBJ1-5
abundance: NA

CDR3nt: TGTGCCACCAGTGATTCAGCGGGAGGGCCAGATACGCAGTATTTT
CDR3aa: CATSDSAGGPDTQYF
d_gene: TRBD2
v_gene: TRBV24-1
j_gene: TRBJ2-3
abundance: once

CDR3nt: TGTGCCAGCAGTACACGGATACCCCTCCACTTT
CDR3aa: CASSTRIPLHF
d_gene: NA
v_gene: TRBV28
j_gene: TRBJ1-6
abundance: NA

CDR3nt: TGTGCCAGCAGCTTAGGCAGGGATGGAGCTTTCTTT
CDR3aa: CASSLGRDGAFF
d_gene: NA
v_gene: TRBV7-2
j_gene: TRBJ1-1
abundance: NA

CDR3nt: TGTGCCAGCTTGGACCTTATTACGCAGTATTTT
CDR3aa: CASLDLITQYF
d_gene: NA
v_gene: TRBV2
j_gene: TRBJ2-3
abundance: NA

CDR3nt: TGCGCCAGCAGCCTGGTGGGCCACGAGCAGTACTTC
CDR3aa: CASSLVGHEQYF
d_gene: NA
v_gene: TRBV5-1
j_gene: TRBJ2-7
abundance: NA

CDR3nt: TGTGCCAGCAGTTACTCGAGACTAGCGGGAATCGCTGAGCAGTTCTTC
CDR3aa: CASSYSRLAGIAEQFF
d_gene: TRBD2
v_gene: TRBV6-2/TRBV6-3
j_gene: TRBJ2-1
abundance: NA

CDR3nt: TGTGCCAGCAGCCAGATAGGGGGCATGAACACTGAAGCTTTCTTT
CDR3aa: CASSQIGGMNTEAFF
d_gene: TRBD1
v_gene: TRBV14
j_gene: TRBJ1-1
abundance: NA

CDR3nt: TGCAGCGTTATACAGGGGGCGGGGGATGGCTACACCTTC
CDR3aa: CSVIQGAGDGYTF
d_gene: TRBD1
v_gene: TRBV29-1
j_gene: TRBJ1-2
abundance: NA

CDR3nt: TGTGCCAGTAGTATAGATCCCGGGGACGAAAGAGTGCCCCAGCATTTT
CDR3aa: CASSIDPGDERVPQHF
d_gene: NA
v_gene: TRBV19
j_gene: TRBJ1-5
abundance: NA